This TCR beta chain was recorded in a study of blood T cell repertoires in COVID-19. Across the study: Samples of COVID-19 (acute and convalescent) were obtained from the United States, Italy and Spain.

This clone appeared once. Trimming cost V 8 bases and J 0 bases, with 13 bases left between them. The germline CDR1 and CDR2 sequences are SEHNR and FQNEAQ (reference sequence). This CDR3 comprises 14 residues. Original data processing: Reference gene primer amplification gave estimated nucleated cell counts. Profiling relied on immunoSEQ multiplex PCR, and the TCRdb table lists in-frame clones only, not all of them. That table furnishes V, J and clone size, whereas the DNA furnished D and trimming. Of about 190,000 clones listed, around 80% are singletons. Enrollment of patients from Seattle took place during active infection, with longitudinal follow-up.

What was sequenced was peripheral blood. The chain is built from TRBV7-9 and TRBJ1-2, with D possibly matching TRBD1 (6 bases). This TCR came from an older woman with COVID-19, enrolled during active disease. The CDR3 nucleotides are TGTGCCAGCCGCCTGGACAGCGCTAACTATGGCTACACCTTC. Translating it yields CASRLDSANYGYTF.